This is a list of T cell receptor beta chains from one sample in a study of blood T cell repertoires in COVID-19. The table came from immunoSEQ multiplex PCR; TCRdb's copy has only in-frame clones and leaves some out. The table lists 300,000 to 450,000 clones, about 92% of them singletons. The sequencing sample was made of peripheral blood. These receptors all come from a woman aged 60-75 years with COVID-19, enrolled during active disease. Each CDR3 is given with its conserved first and last residue. D genes are given only for firm matches. Clone size is given for some rows only: seen once, a few or many times, or a class if the clone is expanded.

J | size | D | V | CDR3 | DNA
TRBJ1-4 | NA | NA | TRBV7-8 | CASRTGSTNEKLFF | TGTGCCAGCAGGACGGGATCAACTAATGAAAAACTGTTTTTT
TRBJ1-2 | once | NA | TRBV2 | CASSEGANLYYGYTF | TGTGCCAGCAGTGAAGGGGCCAACCTGTACTATGGCTACACCTTC
TRBJ1-1 | NA | NA | TRBV9 | CASSNPTGSTANTEAFF | TGTGCCAGCAGCAATCCAACAGGGTCGACGGCGAACACTGAAGCTTTCTTT
TRBJ2-7 | few | TRBD2 | TRBV9 | CASSPGEGRGEQYF | TGTGCCAGCAGCCCCGGGGAGGGACGGGGCGAGCAGTACTTC
TRBJ2-2 | few | TRBD1 | TRBV2 | CASSAARGLAGELFF | TGTGCCAGCAGTGCGGCCAGGGGGCTTGCCGGGGAGCTGTTTTTT
TRBJ1-1 | NA | NA | TRBV29-1 | CSVVQMNTEAFF | TGCAGCGTCGTACAGATGAACACTGAAGCTTTCTTT
TRBJ2-7 | many | NA | TRBV1 | CTSSQDRGGPRFEQYF | TGCACCAGCAGCCAAGATCGCGGGGGGCCGAGGTTCGAGCAGTACTTC
TRBJ2-5 | NA | NA | TRBV18 | CASSLRTVSTTETQYF | TGTGCCAGCTCACTCAGGACAGTATCGACCACGGAGACCCAGTACTTC
TRBJ1-5 | NA | TRBD1 | TRBV15 | CATSRDNQDRGVGSNQPQHF | TGTGCCACCAGCAGAGATAATCAAGACAGGGGAGTTGGAAGCAATCAGCCCCAGCATTTT
TRBJ1-1 | few | NA | TRBV29-1 | CSVDKNTEAFF | TGCAGCGTGGACAAGAACACTGAAGCTTTCTTT
TRBJ1-5 | NA | NA | TRBV6-5 | CASSYRGGAVEPQHF | TGTGCCAGCAGTTATAGGGGAGGGGCAGTCGAGCCCCAGCATTTT
TRBJ2-7 | NA | TRBD2 | TRBV5-1 | CASSLGLVGEQYF | TGCGCCAGCAGCCTAGGACTAGTTGGCGAGCAGTACTTC
TRBJ1-2 | NA | NA | TRBV12-3/TRBV12-4 | CASSTGYNYGYTF | TGTGCCAGCAGTACAGGGTATAACTATGGCTACACCTTC
TRBJ2-7 | NA | TRBD1 | TRBV2 | CASSGQGATYEQYF | TGTGCCAGCAGCGGACAGGGGGCAACGTACGAGCAGTACTTC
TRBJ1-2 | NA | TRBD1 | TRBV11-2 | CASSFGRGQGYTF | TGTGCCAGCAGCTTCGGGAGGGGACAGGGCTACACCTTC
TRBJ2-2 | NA | NA | TRBV7-2 | CASSWGETNTGELFF | TGTGCCAGCAGCTGGGGGGAGACCAACACCGGGGAGCTGTTTTTT
TRBJ1-3 | NA | NA | TRBV4-2 | CASSQDLGSGGNTIYF | TGTGCCAGCAGCCAGGACCTAGGGAGTGGTGGAAACACCATATATTTT
TRBJ1-2 | NA | NA | TRBV6-5 | CASTRTASYGYTF | TGTGCCAGCACCCGGACAGCAAGCTATGGCTACACCTTC
TRBJ1-2 | once | NA | TRBV28 | CASRSAPGDYGYTF | TGTGCCAGCAGGTCGGCCCCAGGGGACTATGGCTACACCTTC
TRBJ1-1 | NA | NA | TRBV11-1 | CASSLVGGNTEAFF | TGTGCCAGCAGCTTAGTGGGAGGTAACACTGAAGCTTTCTTT
TRBJ2-2 | NA | NA | TRBV6-5 | CASSYPGTGELFF | TGTGCCAGCAGTTACCCGGGTACCGGGGAGCTGTTTTTT
TRBJ1-2 | NA | NA | TRBV3-1/TRBV3-2 | CASSQRDKRGYTF | TGTGCCAGCAGCCAAAGGGACAAAAGGGGCTACACCTTC
TRBJ1-3 | NA | TRBD1 | TRBV6-5 | CATREDRSPGNTIYF | TGTGCCACCAGAGAGGACAGGTCCCCTGGAAACACCATATATTTT
TRBJ2-2 | NA | NA | TRBV24-1 | CATSDNRAPNTGELFF | TGTGCCACCAGTGATAACAGGGCCCCGAACACCGGGGAGCTGTTTTTT
TRBJ1-1 | NA | NA | TRBV12-3/TRBV12-4 | CASSRDYTEAFF | TGTGCCAGCAGCCGGGACTACACTGAAGCTTTCTTT
TRBJ1-5 | NA | NA | TRBV6-5 | CASSSSGKGGNQPQHF | TGTGCCAGCAGTTCCTCAGGGAAGGGAGGCAATCAGCCCCAGCATTTT
TRBJ1-1 | NA | NA | TRBV19 | CASSARQSEAFF | TGTGCCAGTAGTGCCAGACAGAGTGAAGCTTTCTTT
TRBJ1-6 | once | NA | TRBV12-5 | CASGLADTWAGNNSPLHF | TGTGCTAGTGGTTTGGCCGACACCTGGGCCGGCAATAATTCACCCCTCCACTTT
TRBJ1-5 | NA | NA | TRBV27 | CASSLSPPALQPQHF | TGTGCCAGCAGTTTATCCCCCCCAGCGCTTCAGCCCCAGCATTTT
TRBJ1-1 | few | TRBD1 | TRBV16 | CASSQTGGNTEAFF | TGTGCCAGCAGCCAAACAGGGGGCAACACTGAAGCTTTCTTT
TRBJ1-5 | NA | NA | TRBV2 | CAGQYSSNQPQHF | TGTGCCGGACAGTACAGTAGCAATCAGCCCCAGCATTTT
TRBJ1-2 | NA | NA | TRBV18 | CASSPRQGSGYTF | TGTGCCAGCTCACCAAGGCAGGGAAGTGGCTACACCTTC
TRBJ1-6 | NA | NA | TRBV13 | CASSSRGGSPLHF | TGTGCCAGCAGCTCCAGGGGCGGATCACCCCTCCACTTT
TRBJ1-4 | NA | NA | TRBV5-4 | CASSSSTSATNEKLFF | TGTGCCAGCAGTAGCAGTACGTCTGCAACTAATGAAAAACTGTTTTTT
TRBJ1-2 | NA | TRBD1 | TRBV6-5 | CASSKSGQGYGYTF | TGTGCCAGCAGCAAAAGTGGACAGGGCTATGGCTACACCTTC
TRBJ1-6 | NA | NA | TRBV19 | CASQNNSPLHF | TGTGCCAGCCAAAATAATTCACCCCTCCACTTT
TRBJ2-1 | once | NA | TRBV11-3 | CASSPRGSYNEQFF | TGTGCCAGCAGCCCCAGGGGCTCCTACAATGAGCAGTTCTTC
TRBJ1-5 | NA | TRBD1 | TRBV18 | CASSPRTGEDQPQHF | TGTGCCAGCTCACCGAGGACAGGGGAGGATCAGCCCCAGCATTTT
TRBJ1-2 | NA | NA | TRBV5-6 | CASSLDRNYGYTF | TGTGCCAGCAGCTTGGACAGGAACTATGGCTACACCTTC
TRBJ1-6 | NA | TRBD1 | TRBV5-6 | CASSSRTGSSPLHF | TGTGCCAGCAGCAGTCGGACAGGGAGTTCACCCCTCCACTTT
TRBJ1-5 | NA | NA | TRBV11-2 | CASSLAGDISNQPQHF | TGTGCCAGCAGCCTAGCAGGGGACATTAGCAATCAGCCCCAGCATTTT